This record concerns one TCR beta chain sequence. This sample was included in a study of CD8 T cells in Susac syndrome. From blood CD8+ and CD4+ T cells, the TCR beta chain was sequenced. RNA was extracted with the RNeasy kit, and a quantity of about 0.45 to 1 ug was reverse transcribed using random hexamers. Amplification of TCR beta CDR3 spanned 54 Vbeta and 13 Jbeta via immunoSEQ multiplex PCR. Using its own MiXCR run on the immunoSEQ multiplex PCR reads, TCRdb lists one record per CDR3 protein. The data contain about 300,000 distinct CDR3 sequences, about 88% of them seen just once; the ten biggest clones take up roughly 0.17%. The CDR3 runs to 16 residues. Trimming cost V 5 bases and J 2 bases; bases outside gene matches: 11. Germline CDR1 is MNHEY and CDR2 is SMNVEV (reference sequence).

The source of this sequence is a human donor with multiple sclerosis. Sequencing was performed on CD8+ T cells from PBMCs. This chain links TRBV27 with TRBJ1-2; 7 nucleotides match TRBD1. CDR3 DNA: TGTGCCAGCAGTCCCTCGACAGGGACAATAAACTATGGCTACACCTTC. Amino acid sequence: CASSPSTGTINYGYTF.